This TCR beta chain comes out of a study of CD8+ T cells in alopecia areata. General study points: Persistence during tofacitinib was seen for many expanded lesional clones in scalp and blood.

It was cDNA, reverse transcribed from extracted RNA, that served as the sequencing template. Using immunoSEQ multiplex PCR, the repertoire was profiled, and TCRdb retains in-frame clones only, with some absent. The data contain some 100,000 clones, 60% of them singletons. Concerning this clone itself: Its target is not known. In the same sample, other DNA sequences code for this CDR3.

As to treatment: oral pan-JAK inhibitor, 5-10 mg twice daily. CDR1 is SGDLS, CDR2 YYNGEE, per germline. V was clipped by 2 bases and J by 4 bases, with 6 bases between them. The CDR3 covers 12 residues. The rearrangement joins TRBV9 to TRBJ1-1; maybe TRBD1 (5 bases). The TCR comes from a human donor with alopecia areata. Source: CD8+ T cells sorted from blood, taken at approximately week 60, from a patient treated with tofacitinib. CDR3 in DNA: TGTGCCAGCAGCGTTGGGGGCACTGAAGCTTTCTTT. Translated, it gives CASSVGGTEAFF. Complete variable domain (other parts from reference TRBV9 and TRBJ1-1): DSGVTQTPKHLITATGQRVTLRCSPRSGDLSVYWYQQSLDQGLQFLIQYYNGEERAKGNILERFSAQQFPDLHSELNLSSLELGDSALYFCASSVGGTEAFFGQGTRLTVV.